This TCR beta chain emerged from a study of blood T cell repertoires in COVID-19. Study in general: T cells, B-cell-depleted T cells, or PBMCs supplied cDNA or gDNA.

TCRdb's copy holds only in-frame clones and misses some; the assay was immunoSEQ multiplex PCR. Of some 250,000 clones listed, about 73% are singletons. This CDR3 spans 14 amino acids. The trim removed 6 bases at V and 8 bases at J, leaving 9 bases unmatched. The germline CDR1 and CDR2 sequences are KGHSH and LQKENI. This chain uses TRBV18 with TRBJ1-4; 7 nucleotides align to TRBD1. The TCR sequence derives from an elderly woman with acute or convalescent COVID-19. The sequenced sample was peripheral blood. The CDR3 loop reads CASSLTGPGEKLFF. In DNA, the CDR3 is TGTGCCAGCTCGTTGACAGGGCCAGGGGAAAAACTGTTTTTT.